This is a list of T cell receptor beta chains from one sample in a study of CD4 T cells in relation to SARS-CoV-2 and coronaviruses. The data were produced by immunoSEQ multiplex PCR, yet TCRdb's version contains in-frame clones alone and is incomplete. The sample has tens of thousands of clones, around nine tenths seen once. Material for sequencing was memory CD4+ T cells from PBMCs. These receptors all come from an adult with COVID-19. Both conserved end residues are part of each CDR3. The D gene is left open where the match is weak. The size entry is marked missing in some rows and otherwise reads once, few, many or a size class.

-	TRBJ2-2	TRBV5-4	-	CASSRQGKSFSTGELFF	TGTGCCAGCAGCCGTCAGGGAAAAAGTTTTTCTACCGGGGAGCTGTTTTTT
few	TRBJ1-2	TRBV2	TRBD1	CASGQVGYTF	TGTGCCAGCGGACAGGTTGGCTACACCTTC
-	TRBJ2-3	TRBV2	-	CACRYTDTQYF	TGTGCCTGCCGTTACACAGATACGCAGTATTTT
-	TRBJ2-5	TRBV24-1	TRBD2	CATSDPGTSGGKTQYF	TGTGCCACCAGTGATCCCGGGACTAGCGGGGGAAAGACCCAGTACTTC
once	TRBJ2-2	TRBV18	-	CASSSPDGELFF	TGTGCCAGCTCTTCCCCGGACGGGGAGCTGTTTTTT
-	TRBJ1-4	TRBV6-1	-	CASSEGRTNEKLFF	TGTGCCAGCAGTGAGGGACGGACTAATGAAAAACTGTTTTTT
-	TRBJ1-2	TRBV4-1	TRBD1	CASSPLETGFDGYTF	TGCGCCAGCAGCCCCCTCGAGACAGGGTTCGATGGCTACACCTTC
-	TRBJ2-7	TRBV3-1/TRBV3-2	TRBD2	CASSQTRGGAYREQYF	TGTGCCAGCAGCCAAACCCGCGGGGGGGCCTACCGGGAGCAGTACTTC
-	TRBJ1-1	TRBV19	-	CASIKQNTEAFF	TGTGCCAGTATAAAACAGAACACTGAAGCTTTCTTT
-	TRBJ2-1	TRBV3-1/TRBV3-2	-	CASSQRGQGNNEQFF	TGTGCCAGCAGCCAAAGAGGGCAGGGGAACAATGAGCAGTTCTTC
-	TRBJ2-7	TRBV7-2	-	CASSLVPGYEQYF	TGTGCCAGCAGCTTAGTTCCAGGGTACGAGCAGTACTTC
-	TRBJ2-2	TRBV30	TRBD2	CAWSGLAGGAGELFF	TGTGCCTGGAGTGGACTAGCGGGGGGGGCCGGGGAGCTGTTTTTT
-	TRBJ1-5	TRBV7-2	TRBD1	CASSLDGQGSNQPQHF	TGTGCCAGCAGCTTAGACGGACAGGGAAGTAATCAGCCCCAGCATTTT
-	TRBJ1-5	TRBV6-5	-	CASSYSRDQPQHF	TGTGCCAGCAGTTACTCGAGAGATCAGCCCCAGCATTTT
few	TRBJ2-7	TRBV7-6	-	CASSKSLQEPTYEQYF	TGTGCCAGCAGCAAAAGCCTACAGGAGCCAACCTACGAGCAGTACTTC
-	TRBJ2-7	TRBV5-4	-	CASSPRGGLPFLEYF	TGTGCCAGCAGCCCCCGAGGTGGGCTCCCGTTCCTGGAGTACTTC
once	TRBJ2-5	TRBV4-3	TRBD2	CASSRTISGVGETQYF	TGCGCCAGCAGCCGGACTATAAGCGGGGTTGGAGAGACCCAGTACTTC
-	TRBJ1-1	TRBV5-8	-	CASSSDLLRTNTEAFF	TGTGCCAGCAGCTCCGACTTACTCCGGACGAACACTGAAGCTTTCTTT